The 9 T cell receptor beta chains reported below all come from one sample, sequenced in a study of CD8 T cells in Susac syndrome. Random hexamers primed reverse transcription of about 0.5 to 1 ug RNA. Using its own MiXCR run on the immunoSEQ multiplex PCR reads, TCRdb lists one record per CDR3 protein. Seen here are 250,000 or so distinct CDR3 sequences, 93% observed once, and the top ten hold roughly 0.072%. Sequenced: CD4+ T cells from PBMCs. All receptors derive from a human donor with multiple sclerosis.

The V gene is TRBV6-1, the J gene TRBJ2-6, with D perhaps matching TRBD1 (6 bases). Germline CDR1 is MNHNS and CDR2 is SASEGT. This CDR3 is 18 amino acids long. Trimming cost V 0 bases and J 0 bases, with 12 bases left between them. CDR3 DNA sequence: TGTGCCAGCAGTGAAGCCCTCGGACAGTTCTCTGGGGCCAACGTCCTGACTTTC. As protein: CASSEALGQFSGANVLTF.

The chain joins TRBV5-4 to TRBJ2-2; 8 nucleotides agree with TRBD2. V dropped 0 bases and J dropped 4; count of bases not matched to a gene: 8. The V gene's germline CDR1 is SGHNT and CDR2 YYREEE (reference sequence). CDR3 size: 17 residues. The CDR3 region is CASSLGAGGAGTGELFF. For the CDR3, the DNA is TGTGCCAGCAGCTTGGGGGCCGGGGGGGCCGGCACCGGGGAGCTGTTTTTT.

The CDR3 DNA is TGTGCCAGCAGTTTAGTCGGGACAGGGAAATCCTACGAGCAGTACTTC. Amino acids: CASSLVGTGKSYEQYF. The rearrangement joins TRBV27 to TRBJ2-7, with TRBD1 matching over 9 bases. This CDR3 comprises 16 residues. V gave up 2 bases and J gave up 1 base; unmatched junction bases: 6. Germline V gene lookup returns CDR1 MNHEY and CDR2 SMNVEV (reference sequence).

The gene calls are TRBV29-1 and TRBJ2-2; TRBD2 matches 8 bases. V was clipped by 5 bases and J by 5 bases; unmatched bases: 4. Per the germline V gene, CDR1 is SQVTM and CDR2 is ANQGSEA. This CDR3 is 13 amino acids long. CDR3 residues: CSVLTGGTGELFF. The CDR3, as DNA: TGCAGCGTTCTGACGGGGGGGACCGGGGAGCTGTTTTTT.

The chain carries TRBV20-1 and TRBJ2-3, with 8 bases that match TRBD2. This CDR3 has 14 amino acids. The trim removed 1 base at V and 2 bases at J, leaving 2 bases unmatched. Germline values: CDR1 DFQATT, CDR2 SNEGSKA (reference sequence). For the CDR3, the DNA is TGCAGTGCTAGAGGGACTAGCCCCACAGATACGCAGTATTTT. Translating it yields CSARGTSPTDTQYF.

CDR3 sequence (DNA): TGTGCCAGCAGTTACGACAGGGGGCATGAAGATACGCAGTATTTT. It translates to CASSYDRGHEDTQYF. The V call is TRBV6-2 or TRBV6-3, the J call TRBJ2-3, with 10 bases matching TRBD1. V shed 2 bases and J 5 bases; nucleotides not matched to a gene: 4. Germline V gene lookup returns CDR1 MNHEY and CDR2 SVGEGT. This CDR3 comprises 15 residues.

Only one count was recorded for this clonotype. The V gene is TRBV18, the J gene TRBJ1-2, with a weak D call TRBD1 (5 bases). This CDR3 contains 13 residues. Trimming shortened V by 2 bases and J by 8 bases, and 12 bases separated the two germline ends. The germline V gene has CDR1 KGHSH and CDR2 LQKENI. CDR3 protein: CASSPSRDRGYTF. CDR3 nucleotides: TGTGCCAGCTCACCATCCAGGGACCGCGGCTACACCTTC.

J is TRBJ2-2 and V is TRBV5-1; D is unresolved. Looked up from germline, CDR1 is SGHRS and CDR2 is YFSETQ. The V and J ends lost 4 bases and 0 bases respectively, with 13 bases between them. The CDR3 covers 16 residues. The CDR3 region is CASSPPWASNTGELFF. The CDR3 DNA sequence: TGCGCCAGCAGCCCGCCGTGGGCCTCGAACACCGGGGAGCTGTTTTTT.

This chain connects TRBV12-3 or TRBV12-4 to TRBJ2-7; a possible D gene is TRBD2 (5 bases). Trimming cost V 7 bases and J 4 bases, with 14 bases left between them. The CDR3 extends over 13 amino acids. CDR3 in amino acids: CASTASGRYEQYF. Here the CDR3 DNA reads TGTGCCAGCACCGCGAGCGGAAGATACGAGCAGTACTTC.